This TCR beta chain was sequenced in a study of T cells expressing NK-cell markers. Looked up from germline, CDR1 is SGHRS and CDR2 is YFSETQ. The CDR3 is made up of 15 amino acids. Study results and limitations: More than five donors showed dominant NKG2C+ clonotypes comprising roughly 1.0-7.0% of their CD8+ T cells.

On this clonotype itself: Antigen unknown.

TCRdb reprocessed the 5' RACE reads and reports one entry per CDR3 protein, with no DNA. This sample's clone table lists 550,000 or so distinct CDR3 sequences. This sequence originates from a man in his late teens or twenties in good health. V gene TRBV5-1 combines with J gene TRBJ2-1; checking the TCRdb D call of TRBD2 is not possible without DNA. The sequencing sample was made of blood T cells: a sorted CD56 or NKG2C T cell subset, CD4+ or CD8+ T cells, or bulk PBMC T cells (not recorded which). CDR3 region: CASSLHALGPPEQFF.